This T cell receptor beta chain comes out of a study of cytomegalovirus exposure and HLA in healthy donors (dated by TCRdb to about 2017). Background on the whole study: According to a later analysis, one platform produced both the approximately 110 validation repertoires and the approximately 670 repertoires of the first cohort. The aim of the study was to test whether cataloging public T cell receptors could identify signatures of past pathogen exposure. To predict cytomegalovirus infection status, the study combined high-throughput TCR immunosequencing, statistical association of individual TCRs with disease status, and machine learning. Along with the roughly 610-subject first cohort, a separate validation cohort of around 120 different subjects was used. The research as a whole found: The study listed 164 TCR beta chains as associated with cytomegalovirus. In both the original and validation cohorts, the classifier was reported to diagnose cytomegalovirus status with high specificity and sensitivity. A few of the identified cytomegalovirus-associated TCR beta chains were confirmed in vitro to be specific for cytomegalovirus antigens. A later analysis found that TCRs clustered in the first cohort also tended to co-occur in the 110 or so validation repertoires, with more than 90% of cluster scores above 0. All 120 or so repertoires were used to score co-occurrence in the validation cohort in a later analysis, because that analysis had no HLA typing for the cohort. Across donors, most TCR sequences were observed very rarely, whereas some public TCRs were present in many individuals. The authors suggested that the approach could potentially be extended to other disease states and immunological phenotypes.

The CDR1 and CDR2 encoded by the germline V gene are LGHNA and YSLEER. Its CDR3 holds 17 amino acids, cysteine through phenylalanine. Only CDR3 DNA remains: 51 bases, in frame from the first base. V trim: 0 bases; J trim: 3 bases; unmatched bases: 5. About this clone itself: The target of this receptor is not known. One base away there is no much larger clone; base qualities are not given.

Separate from the approximately 730-subject first cohort, the validation cohort of some 130 subjects was the group to which the donors belonged. To prepare the library, the immunoSEQ multiplex PCR assay was applied. The original pipeline was this. A statistical classification framework was built to diagnose cytomegalovirus status from the catalog of TCR beta chain sequences. TCRdb retrieved this table from immuneACCESS and kept in-frame rearrangements only. Not all clones are present; in checked studies, unresolved V genes account for under half, and no reason is known for the remainder. V and J calls and clone size are as listed in that table; D and trimming were resolved from the DNA. The sample profile shows around 80,000 clones; roughly 95% of them were found once. The ten largest clonotypes hold more than 0.65% of the sample.

In this chain, TRBV4-3 is recombined with TRBJ2-5; 12 nucleotides in the junction match TRBD2. The sequenced sample consisted of PBMCs. The receptor's source is a woman between 18 and 29 years old in good health and CMV-seronegative. The DNA sequence reads TGCGCCAGCAGCCAAGATAGTACTAGCGGGGGGAAAGAGACCCAGTACTTC. Its product reads: CASSQDSTSGGKETQYF.